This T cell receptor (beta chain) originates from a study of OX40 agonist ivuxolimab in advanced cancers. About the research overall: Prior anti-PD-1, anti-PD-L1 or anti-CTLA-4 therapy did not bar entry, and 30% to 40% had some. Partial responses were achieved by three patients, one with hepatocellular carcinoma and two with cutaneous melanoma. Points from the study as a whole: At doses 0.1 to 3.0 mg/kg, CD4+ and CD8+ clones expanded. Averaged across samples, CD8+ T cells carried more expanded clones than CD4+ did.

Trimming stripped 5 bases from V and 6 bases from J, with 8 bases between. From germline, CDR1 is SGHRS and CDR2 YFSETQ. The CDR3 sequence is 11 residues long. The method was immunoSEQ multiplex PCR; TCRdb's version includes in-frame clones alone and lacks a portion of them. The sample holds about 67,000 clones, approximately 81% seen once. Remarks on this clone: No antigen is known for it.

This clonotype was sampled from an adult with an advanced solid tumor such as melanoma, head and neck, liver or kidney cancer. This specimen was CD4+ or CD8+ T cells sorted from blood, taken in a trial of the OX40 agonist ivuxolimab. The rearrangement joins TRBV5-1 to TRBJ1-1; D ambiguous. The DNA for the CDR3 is TGCGCCAGCAGAAAGGGAGCTGAAGCTTTCTTT. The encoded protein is CASRKGAEAFF. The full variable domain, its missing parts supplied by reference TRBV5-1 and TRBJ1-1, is KAGVTQTPRYLIKTRGQQVTLSCSPISGHRSVSWYQQTPGQGLQFLFEYFSETQRNKGNFPGRFSGRQFSNSRSEMNVSTLELGDSALYLCASRKGAEAFFGQGTRLTVV.